Presented here are 29 T cell receptor beta chains from one specimen sequenced in a study of CD8+ T cells in alopecia areata. In each case, RNA was isolated and then reverse transcribed into cDNA as the sequencing template. Only in-frame clones appear in the TCRdb table, and some are missing; sequencing was by immunoSEQ multiplex PCR. The sample has 140,000 to 150,000 clones; over 45% are singletons. Sequencing was done on a sample of CD4+ T cells sorted from blood. Receptors were obtained from a human donor with alopecia areata.

This sequence joins TRBV19 and TRBJ2-1, with D tentatively TRBD1 (5 bases). The germline V gene has CDR1 LNHDA and CDR2 SQIVND (reference sequence). The CDR3 is 13 amino acids. Deletions cut 1 base from V and 12 bases from J, with 13 bases between. CDR3 region: CASSIVGPRAQFF. The CDR3 coding sequence is TGTGCCAGTAGTATAGTAGGGCCCAGGGCGCAGTTCTTC.

There are a few counts of this clone. V usage is TRBV28 and J usage is TRBJ2-5; D is unclear. Germline-derived CDR1 and CDR2 are MDHEN and SYDVKM. V lost 4 bases and J 4 bases, leaving 16 bases between the germline ends. The CDR3 consists of 15 residues. Written as DNA, the CDR3 is TGTGCCAGCAGTTCGATCCCCCCCGGGTTAGAGACCCAGTACTTC. Its translation: CASSSIPPGLETQYF.

The J gene is TRBJ2-3, the V gene TRBV29-1; D is unresolved. Trimming cost V 5 bases and J 5 bases, with 17 bases left between them. The CDR3 is 14 residues long. Germline CDR1 is SQVTM and CDR2 is ANQGSEA. In nucleotides, the CDR3 is TGCAGCGTTATAAACTGGAGTGGGGTAGATACGCAGTATTTT. This translates into CSVINWSGVDTQYF.

The rearrangement uses TRBV5-1 and TRBJ2-7, with 9 bases matching TRBD1. Germline assignment: CDR1 SGHRS and CDR2 YFSETQ. The CDR3 is 15 residues long. V lost 4 bases and J lost 1; bases outside the gene matches: 6. CDR3: CASSAGQGLSYEQYF. In DNA form, the CDR3 reads TGCGCCAGCAGCGCGGGACAGGGATTGTCCTACGAGCAGTACTTC.

Concerning this clone itself: This sample also contains other DNA sequences that code for the same CDR3. CDR3 amino acids: CASSLTGGDTEAFF. The CDR3, as DNA: TGCGCCAGCAGCTTGACAGGGGGAGACACTGAAGCTTTCTTT. The chain carries TRBV5-1 and TRBJ1-1; 8 nucleotides match TRBD1. The CDR3 length is 14 residues. CDR1 is SGHRS and CDR2 is YFSETQ in the germline V gene. V shed 1 base and J 3 bases; nucleotides not matched to a gene: 2.

V is TRBV6-5 and J is TRBJ2-7, with no clear D. The CDR3 runs to 13 residues. Germline lookup yields CDR1 MNHEY and CDR2 SVGAGI. V was pared by 5 bases and J by 3 bases, with 11 bases between. The CDR3 region is CASSDFFYYEQYF. In nucleotides, the CDR3 is TGTGCCAGCAGTGATTTCTTTTACTACGAGCAGTACTTC.

Only a few counts were recorded for this clone. J is TRBJ2-1 and V is TRBV5-6, with TRBD2 matching 11 bases. The CDR3 consists of 12 residues. The V segment lost 1 base and the J segment 15 bases; nucleotides outside the gene matches: 3. CDR1 is SGHDT and CDR2 is YYEEEE in the germline V gene. The CDR3 DNA is TGTGCCAGCAGCTTGACTAGCGGGAGTCTGTTCTTC. It specifies CASSLTSGSLFF.

V is TRBV5-1 and J is TRBJ2-1; a weak D match, TRBD1 (6 bases). The ends were cut back, 5 bases at V and 0 bases at J, with 9 bases in the middle. Germline CDR1 SGHRS, CDR2 YFSETQ. The CDR3 is 14 residues long. CDR3 sequence (DNA): TGCGCCAGCAGGGACAGTAGCTCCTACAATGAGCAGTTCTTC. Translated, it gives CASRDSSSYNEQFF.

This rearrangement joins TRBV5-1 to TRBJ2-5; 8 bases line up with TRBD2. CDR1 SGHRS and CDR2 YFSETQ come from the germline V gene. The CDR3 is made up of 15 amino acids. Trimming cost V 0 bases and J 4 bases; bases outside gene matches: 5. The DNA of the CDR3 is TGCGCCAGCAGCTTGGCCCGGACTAGCTCAGAGACCCAGTACTTC. It translates to CASSLARTSSETQYF.

This chain joins TRBV5-1 and TRBJ2-5, with D possibly TRBD1 on 5 matching bases. Germline V gives CDR1 SGHRS, CDR2 YFSETQ. V was pared by 4 bases and J by 0 bases, with 13 bases between. The CDR3 runs to 15 residues. CDR3 bases: TGCGCCAGCAGCCCCCGTACAGGAGACCAAGAGACCCAGTACTTC. It specifies CASSPRTGDQETQYF. Full variable domain (outside the CDR3, taken from reference TRBV5-1 and TRBJ2-5): KAGVTQTPRYLIKTRGQQVTLSCSPISGHRSVSWYQQTPGQGLQFLFEYFSETQRNKGNFPGRFSGRQFSNSRSEMNVSTLELGDSALYLCASSPRTGDQETQYFGPGTRLLVL.

V gene TRBV7-2 combines with J gene TRBJ1-2; D is undetermined. CDR1 and CDR2 (germline): SGHTA, FQGNSA. The CDR3 spans 12 residues. V was shortened by 5 bases and J by 8 bases, with 12 bases between the two germline ends. This CDR3 reads CASSTILGGYTF. For the CDR3, the DNA is TGTGCCAGCAGCACCATACTCGGGGGCTACACCTTC.

CDR3 amino acids: CASSLAIGSGSETQYF. The CDR3 DNA is TGTGCCAGCAGCTTAGCCATAGGTAGCGGGAGTGAGACCCAGTACTTC. This sequence joins TRBV11-2 and TRBJ2-5, with 9 bases matching TRBD2. Germline V gene sequence: CDR1 SGHAT, CDR2 FQNNGV. The V gene end was trimmed by 1 base and the J gene end by 5 bases; junction bases not matched to a gene: 8. CDR3 length equals 16 residues.

In its sample, this clone was seen a few times. V gene TRBV15 combines with J gene TRBJ1-2, with D perhaps TRBD1 (6 bases). Trimming left V 1 base short and J 2 bases short, with 14 bases between. The CDR3 loop spans 16 amino acids. Germline CDR1 and CDR2: LNHNV and YYDKDF (reference sequence). The CDR3 region is CATSRVPGVVNYGYTF. CDR3 bases: TGTGCCACCAGCAGAGTTCCAGGGGTAGTGAACTATGGCTACACCTTC.

The J gene is TRBJ2-1, the V gene TRBV7-9, with 8 bases fitting TRBD2. CDR1 is SEHNR and CDR2 is FQNEAQ in the germline V gene (reference sequence). The CDR3 runs 17 residues. V gave up 4 bases and J gave up 2 bases; unmatched junction bases: 10. The CDR3 nucleotides read TGTGCCAGCAGCTCCAGGGGAGCGGGGGCAACCTACAATGAGCAGTTCTTC. Translating gives CASSSRGAGATYNEQFF.

This clone was found a few times. The CDR3 region is CASSPRGRGKGEQYF. The CDR3 region has the DNA TGTGCCAGCAGCCCCCGGGGCAGAGGCAAAGGGGAGCAGTACTTC. This chain joins TRBV27 and TRBJ2-7; the D call may be TRBD1 or TRBD2 (5 bases each). CDR1 and CDR2 (germline): MNHEY, SMNVEV (reference sequence). This CDR3 region has 15 residues. The V gene lost 6 bases and the J gene lost 7 bases, with 22 bases spanning the gap.

The chain is built from TRBV13 and TRBJ2-7; D may be TRBD1 or TRBD2 (5 bases each). Germline assignment: CDR1 PRHDT and CDR2 FYEKMQ (reference sequence). Trimming left V 3 bases short and J 3 bases short, with 9 bases between. The CDR3 consists of 13 residues. This CDR3 is CASSLGPNYEQYF. The CDR3 bases are TGTGCCAGCAGCTTGGGACCTAACTACGAGCAGTACTTC.

This clone was counted only a few times. This rearrangement joins TRBV5-1 to TRBJ1-1, with D perhaps TRBD1 (6 bases). The V end was cut by 4 bases, the J end by 3 bases, with 13 bases between. The CDR3 runs 14 residues. From germline, CDR1 is SGHRS and CDR2 YFSETQ. CDR3 sequence (DNA): TGCGCCAGCAGCCCGGGAACAGGGTACACTGAAGCTTTCTTT. Translation gives CASSPGTGYTEAFF.

The CDR3 DNA reads as TGTGCCAGCAGTGGTTATCCCCTTAATGAGCAGTTCTTC. Encoded protein: CASSGYPLNEQFF. The J gene is TRBJ2-1, the V gene TRBV2, with D unresolved. The germline V gene has CDR1 SNHLY and CDR2 FYNNEI. The length of the CDR3 is 13 residues. Trimming pared 4 bases from V and 7 bases from J, leaving 11 bases between. Based on the CDR3 plus reference TRBV2 and TRBJ2-1, the full variable domain is EPEVTQTPSHQVTQMGQEVILRCVPISNHLYFYWYRQILGQKVEFLVSFYNNEISEKSEIFDDQFSVERPDGSNFTLKIRSTKLEDSAMYFCASSGYPLNEQFFGPGTRLTVL.

The chain couples TRBV5-1 to TRBJ2-2, with a possible D match to TRBD2 (5 bases). The CDR3 runs to 14 residues. CDR1 and CDR2 from the germline V gene are SGHRS and YFSETQ. Between the trimmed V and J ends, which lost 2 bases and 6 bases, there was a span of 11 bases. Here the CDR3 reads CASSFRARAGELFF. In DNA form, the CDR3 reads TGCGCCAGCAGCTTTCGAGCGAGGGCCGGGGAGCTGTTTTTT.

This clone was seen only a few times. The chain carries TRBV27 and TRBJ2-1; 9 nucleotides line up with TRBD2. V was pared by 4 bases and J by 2 bases, with 18 bases of the junction left unmatched. The CDR3 extends over 20 amino acids. Germline values: CDR1 MNHEY, CDR2 SMNVEV (reference sequence). CDR3: CASSSYRPNGLANTYNEQFF. CDR3 nucleotides: TGTGCCAGCAGTTCCTACCGCCCCAATGGACTAGCGAATACCTACAATGAGCAGTTCTTC.

This chain joins TRBV29-1 and TRBJ2-1, with TRBD2 as a possible D gene (5 bases). V was pared by 6 bases and J by 9 bases, with 21 bases between. The CDR3 runs to 14 residues. Germline V gene data show CDR1 as SQVTM and CDR2 as ANQGSEA. CDR3 protein: CSVKLVSGGVEQFF. The CDR3 region has the DNA TGCAGCGTGAAACTAGTCTCGGGTGGGGTTGAGCAGTTCTTC.

The rearrangement links TRBV7-2 to TRBJ2-3; no firm D call. Trimming took off 3 bases at V and 9 bases at J, with 13 bases between the two ends. CDR3 length: 13 residues. Germline V gene lookup returns CDR1 SGHTA and CDR2 FQGNSA. CDR3 loop: CASSFAGASTQYF. The CDR3 coding sequence is TGTGCCAGCAGCTTCGCCGGCGCATCGACGCAGTATTTT.

This clone showed up just a few times. The rearrangement joins TRBV29-1 to TRBJ2-7; TRBD2 might be the D (6 bases). The V and J ends lost 4 bases and 7 bases respectively, with 11 bases between them. This CDR3 comprises 11 residues. CDR1 is SQVTM and CDR2 is ANQGSEA in the germline V gene. CDR3: CSVAGGGEQYF. As DNA, the CDR3 is TGCAGCGTTGCCGGGGGTGGGGAGCAGTACTTC.

The genes are TRBV7-3 and TRBJ2-7, with 11 bases identical to TRBD1. V lost 7 bases and J lost 1; bases outside the gene matches: 15. The CDR3 loop spans 18 amino acids. Per germline, CDR1 SGHTA and CDR2 FQGTGA. CDR3 bases: TGTGCCAGCAACCTTCGGGACAGGGGGAAACTACCTTCCTACGAGCAGTACTTC. This encodes CASNLRDRGKLPSYEQYF.

Points on this clone: Other DNA variants within this sample encode the same CDR3. The chain recombines TRBV9 with TRBJ2-7; weak D call: TRBD2 (5 bases). The CDR3 totals 14 residues. V lost 0 bases and J lost 0, with 7 bases in between. CDR1 is SGDLS and CDR2 is YYNGEE in the germline V gene. CDR3 in amino acids: CASSVEGSSYEQYF. The DNA for the CDR3 is TGTGCCAGCAGCGTAGAAGGGAGCTCCTACGAGCAGTACTTC.

This clone turned up a few times. This sequence joins TRBV7-3 and TRBJ2-1; D gene ambiguous. The CDR3 is 15 residues long. Trimming shortened V by 0 bases and J by 0 bases, and 6 bases separated the two germline ends. Germline lookup yields CDR1 SGHTA and CDR2 FQGTGA. CDR3 amino acids: CASSLTGTSYNEQFF. The CDR3 DNA sequence: TGTGCCAGCAGCTTAACTGGAACCTCCTACAATGAGCAGTTCTTC.

This chain links TRBV2 with TRBJ2-5; D perhaps matches TRBD2 (6 bases). Germline CDR1 SNHLY, CDR2 FYNNEI. The CDR3 spans 15 residues. The V gene lost 0 bases and the J gene lost 2 bases, with 10 bases spanning the gap. The DNA of the CDR3 is TGTGCCAGCAGTGAAGCTTGGGGAGGACAAGAGACCCAGTACTTC. Amino acid sequence: CASSEAWGGQETQYF. Using reference TRBV2 and TRBJ2-5 for the parts outside the CDR3, the full variable domain is EPEVTQTPSHQVTQMGQEVILRCVPISNHLYFYWYRQILGQKVEFLVSFYNNEISEKSEIFDDQFSVERPDGSNFTLKIRSTKLEDSAMYFCASSEAWGGQETQYFGPGTRLLVL.

This clone is medium-sized by share. The chain links TRBV27 to TRBJ1-3; no clear D gene. Germline V gene sequence: CDR1 MNHEY, CDR2 SMNVEV (reference sequence). This CDR3 comprises 11 residues. The ends were cut back, 8 bases at V and 4 bases at J, with 6 bases in the middle. CDR3 region: CASARGNTIYF. As DNA, the CDR3 is TGTGCCAGCGCCCGAGGAAACACCATATATTTT.

Only a few counts were recorded for this clone. The V gene is TRBV29-1, the J gene TRBJ2-1; 11 nucleotides align to TRBD2. Trimming took 7 bases from V and 10 from J; bases not matched to a gene: 15. Germline V gene data show CDR1 as SQVTM and CDR2 as ANQGSEA. This CDR3 contains 15 residues. The CDR3, as DNA: TGCAGCGCCCAAGTGGGCCTAGCGGGAGGCTGGGAGCAGTTCTTC. Protein product: CSAQVGLAGGWEQFF.